The next 5 T cell receptor beta chains were all read from a single sample in a study of blood T cell repertoires in COVID-19. TCRdb's copy holds only in-frame clones and misses some; the assay was immunoSEQ multiplex PCR. In the table there are around 320,000 clones, roughly 90% of which are singletons. Sequencing used PBMCs or T cells enriched from blood (not recorded which). Receptor source: a woman aged 18-29 years with acute COVID-19.

A word on this clone: Compared with germline, one end of the junction differs, possibly owing to a read error. The chain employs TRBV6-5 and TRBJ1-5; 8 bases map to TRBD1. CDR3 length: 13 amino acids. Germline CDR1 is MNHEY and CDR2 is SVGAGI. The CDR3 spells CASSPTGGQPQHF. Here the CDR3 DNA reads TGCGCCAGCAGTCCCACAGGGGGTCAGCCCCAGCATTTT.

This chain uses TRBV5-4 with TRBJ2-7, with D hard to call. V lost 0 bases and J 0 bases, leaving 10 bases between the germline ends. CDR1 and CDR2 from the germline V gene are SGHNT and YYREEE (reference sequence). CDR3 length: 15 amino acids. The CDR3 region is CASSLDAGSSYEQYF. In nucleotides, the CDR3 is TGTGCCAGCAGCTTGGACGCAGGAAGCTCCTACGAGCAGTACTTC. Supplemented by reference TRBV5-4 and TRBJ2-7, the full variable domain reads ETGVTQSPTHLIKTRGQQVTLRCSSQSGHNTVSWYQQALGQGPQFIFQYYREEENGRGNFPPRFSGLQFPNYSSELNVNALELDDSALYLCASSLDAGSSYEQYFGPGTRLTVT.

As DNA, the CDR3 is TGTGCCAGCAGCTTGGACAGGAGGGACTATGGCTACACCTTC. Translated, it gives CASSLDRRDYGYTF. The rearrangement links TRBV5-6 to TRBJ1-2; D is perhaps TRBD1 (5 bases). The germline CDR1 and CDR2 sequences are SGHDT and YYEEEE. V gave up 0 bases and J gave up 3 bases, with 9 bases separating them. The length of the CDR3 is 14 residues.

The rearrangement joins TRBV6-1 to TRBJ2-5; a possible D gene is TRBD1 (6 bases). The germline V and J ends were trimmed by 2 bases and 4 bases, with 17 bases remaining between them. CDR1 is MNHNS, CDR2 SASEGT, per germline. The CDR3 loop spans 16 amino acids. The CDR3 DNA reads TGTGCCAGCAGTGAACCATCCCAGGGGTCCGGAGAGACCCAGTACTTC. This gives the protein CASSEPSQGSGETQYF.

V and J are TRBV5-1 and TRBJ1-3; D remains unclear. Trimming stripped 0 bases from V and 6 bases from J, with 10 bases between. The V gene's germline CDR1 is SGHRS and CDR2 YFSETQ. This CDR3 spans 14 amino acids. The DNA for the CDR3 is TGCGCCAGCAGCTTGGGGCAGGTGGAAAACACCATATATTTT. Translation gives CASSLGQVENTIYF.